The 24 T cell receptor beta chains in this list originate from one sample, sequenced in a study of cytomegalovirus exposure and HLA in healthy donors. Primers: 60 Vbeta forward and 13 Jbeta reverse. Profiled with immunoSEQ multiplex PCR; TCRdb holds only in-frame clones, not every one. The table shows approximately 110,000 clones, with around 77% occurring only once. Sample: PBMCs. These receptors were obtained from a woman aged 40 to 55 in good health and CMV-seropositive.

V and J are TRBV4-1 and TRBJ2-3; 8 bases match TRBD2. Germline CDR1 reads MGHRA; CDR2 reads YSYEKL. V lost 6 bases and J lost 0; bases outside the gene matches: 14. The CDR3 contains 18 residues. The CDR3 nucleotides read TGCGCCAGCAGTCAAACTAGCGGAGGGCCTCGGAGCACAGATACGCAGTATTTT. It yields the protein CASSQTSGGPRSTDTQYF.

V is TRBV7-9 and J is TRBJ2-7; possible D gene TRBD1, 6 bases. Trimming took 5 bases from V and 3 from J, leaving 8 bases between them. The CDR3 is 12 amino acids. Germline V gives CDR1 SEHNR, CDR2 FQNEAQ (reference sequence). The CDR3: CASSRTDYEQYF. In DNA form, the CDR3 reads TGTGCCAGCAGCAGGACAGACTACGAGCAGTACTTC. The variable domain in full, with the rest retrieved from reference TRBV7-9 and TRBJ2-7, is DTGVSQNPRHKITKRGQNVTFRCDPISEHNRLYWYRQTLGQGPEFLTYFQNEAQLEKSRLLSDRFSAERPKGSFSTLEIQRTEQGDSAMYLCASSRTDYEQYFGPGTRLTVT.

This clone was recorded once. The rearrangement joins TRBV30 to TRBJ2-1; 10 positions agree with TRBD2. J lost 1 base, V lost 8 bases, and 5 bases had no gene match. The CDR3 sequence is 14 residues long. The germline V gene encodes CDR1 GTSNPN and CDR2 SVGIG (reference sequence). CDR3 DNA sequence: TGTGCCACCCGACTAGCGGGTTCCTACAATGAGCAGTTCTTC. Amino acids: CATRLAGSYNEQFF.

The chain is built from TRBV6-5 and TRBJ2-2, with 9 bases that match TRBD1. The germline CDR1 and CDR2 sequences are MNHEY and SVGAGI. CDR3 size: 14 residues. V gave up 5 bases and J gave up 4 bases; unmatched junction bases: 2. The CDR3 coding sequence is TGTGCCAGCAGTCGGACAGGGGTCACCGGGGAGCTGTTTTTT. Translated: CASSRTGVTGELFF.

The chain carries TRBV5-4 and TRBJ2-3; maybe TRBD2 (6 bases). The germline V gene encodes CDR1 SGHNT and CDR2 YYREEE (reference sequence). V was clipped by 7 bases and J by 0 bases, with 18 bases between them. The CDR3 consists of 16 residues. This CDR3 is CASVPLAATSTDTQYF. The CDR3 DNA follows: TGTGCCAGCGTACCCTTAGCGGCAACTAGCACAGATACGCAGTATTTT.

The chain carries TRBV19 and TRBJ2-3; 10 positions agree with TRBD2. The length of the CDR3 is 17 residues. After removal of 0 bases from V and 3 bases from J, the junction contained 6 bases not matched to a gene. Germline lookup yields CDR1 LNHDA and CDR2 SQIVND (reference sequence). CDR3 sequence reads: CASSIDPSGSGTDTQYF. The CDR3 DNA follows: TGTGCCAGTAGTATAGATCCTAGCGGGAGTGGTACAGATACGCAGTATTTT. The full variable domain, rest sourced from reference TRBV19 and TRBJ2-3, is DGGITQSPKYLFRKEGQNVTLSCEQNLNHDAMYWYRQDPGQGLRLIYYSQIVNDFQKGDIAEGYSVSREKKESFPLTVTSAQKNPTAFYLCASSIDPSGSGTDTQYFGPGTRLTVL.

V gene TRBV6-4 combines with J gene TRBJ2-3; TRBD1 matches at 9 bases. V trimming: 0 bases; J trimming: 2 bases; junction bases outside the gene matches: 9. Germline V gene sequence: CDR1 MRHNA, CDR2 SNTAGT. This CDR3 comprises 18 residues. The CDR3 DNA reads as TGTGCCAGCAGTGACTCGGGGACAGGGAGCGCTGCCACAGATACGCAGTATTTT. It yields the protein CASSDSGTGSAATDTQYF.

A word on this clone: Other DNA variants within this sample encode the same CDR3. The chain joins TRBV11-2 to TRBJ2-7; no reliable D call. Trimming shortened V by 1 base and J by 0 bases, and 4 bases separated the two germline ends. This CDR3 region has 13 residues. The germline V gene encodes CDR1 SGHAT and CDR2 FQNNGV. For the CDR3, the DNA is TGTGCCAGCAGCTTAGCCAGCTCCTACGAGCAGTACTTC. Its protein is CASSLASSYEQYF.

V usage is TRBV28 and J usage is TRBJ1-4; 8 nucleotides agree with TRBD1. The ends lost 7 bases at V and 2 bases at J; junction bases unmatched: 9. CDR3 length: 16 residues. Germline V gives CDR1 MDHEN, CDR2 SYDVKM. The chain's CDR3 is CASTRQGLSTNEKLFF. The CDR3 DNA reads as TGTGCCAGCACCAGACAGGGGTTAAGTACTAATGAAAAACTGTTTTTT.

This chain links TRBV2 with TRBJ2-5, with 11 bases fitting TRBD1. The J call is uncertain, as TRBJ2-7 better fits the DNA end. The CDR3 is 13 residues long. Germline V gives CDR1 SNHLY, CDR2 FYNNEI. CDR3 nucleotides: TGTGCCAGCAGCGGGACAGGGGGCTACGAGCAGTACTTC. It is translated as CASSGTGGYEQYF.

CDR3 in DNA: TGCGCCAGCAGCAATGGACAGGGGTGGGCGAACACTGAAGCTTTCTTT. This translates into CASSNGQGWANTEAFF. This chain links TRBV5-1 with TRBJ1-1; 9 positions agree with TRBD1. The CDR3 has 16 residues. V dropped 4 bases and J dropped 1; count of bases not matched to a gene: 8. The germline gives CDR1 SGHRS, CDR2 YFSETQ. Drawing the rest from reference TRBV5-1 and TRBJ1-1, the complete variable domain is KAGVTQTPRYLIKTRGQQVTLSCSPISGHRSVSWYQQTPGQGLQFLFEYFSETQRNKGNFPGRFSGRQFSNSRSEMNVSTLELGDSALYLCASSNGQGWANTEAFFGQGTRLTVV.

This clone was counted a few times. This sequence joins TRBV19 and TRBJ1-1; 10 bases are a match to TRBD1. With V trimmed by 3 bases and J by 0 bases, 7 bases remained unmatched. CDR3 length: 17 residues. Germline CDR1 reads LNHDA; CDR2 reads SQIVND (reference sequence). In DNA form, the CDR3 reads TGTGCCAGTAGTATTAGGGGACAGGGGAAAATGAACACTGAAGCTTTCTTT. It yields the protein CASSIRGQGKMNTEAFF.

The rearrangement links TRBV14 to TRBJ2-1, with a tentative D call TRBD2 (6 bases). The V and J ends lost 1 base and 0 bases respectively, with 7 bases between them. Per germline, CDR1 SGHDN and CDR2 FVKESK. This CDR3 has 15 residues. The CDR3 bases are TGTGCCAGCAGCCAAGTCGGGAGCTCCTACAATGAGCAGTTCTTC. It specifies CASSQVGSSYNEQFF.

The V and J genes are TRBV6-1 and TRBJ1-5; the match to TRBD1 covers 8 bases. CDR1 is MNHNS and CDR2 is SASEGT in the germline V gene. The V and J ends lost 5 bases and 1 base, in that order; junction bases with no gene match: 1. The CDR3 has 14 amino acids. CDR3 sequence reads: CASSRTGSNQPQHF. As DNA, the CDR3 is TGTGCCAGCAGTCGGACAGGGAGCAATCAGCCCCAGCATTTT.

V gene TRBV6-5 combines with J gene TRBJ2-3; D is unresolved. The V end lost 0 bases, the J end lost 6 bases, and 7 bases lay between the germline ends. The CDR3 length is 13 residues. The germline CDR1 and CDR2 sequences are MNHEY and SVGAGI. Here the CDR3 DNA reads TGTGCCAGCAGTTACTCTCGGTCGGATACGCAGTATTTT. Amino acid sequence: CASSYSRSDTQYF.

This clone has just a few counts. The chain combines TRBV5-4 with TRBJ2-3; TRBD1 is a possible D gene (5 bases). V shed 1 base and J shed 4 bases, with 10 bases lying between them. This CDR3 comprises 14 residues. CDR1 is SGHNT, CDR2 YYREEE, per germline (reference sequence). The chain's CDR3 is CASSLSGSADTQYF. CDR3 DNA: TGTGCCAGCAGCTTGTCAGGGTCGGCAGATACGCAGTATTTT.

This chain links TRBV7-9 with TRBJ1-2; D is uncertain. CDR1 and CDR2 from the germline V gene are SEHNR and FQNEAQ (reference sequence). V was cut by 0 bases and J by 3 bases, with 5 bases left in between. The CDR3 extends over 13 amino acids. The CDR3 coding sequence is TGTGCCAGCAGCTTAGCGGCCCACTATGGCTACACCTTC. Translating gives CASSLAAHYGYTF.

The chain carries TRBV5-4 and TRBJ2-3; 10 nucleotides line up with TRBD1. The V segment lost 4 bases and the J segment 2 bases; nucleotides outside the gene matches: 4. From germline, CDR1 is SGHNT and CDR2 YYREEE (reference sequence). The CDR3 is 15 residues long. The CDR3 coding sequence is TGTGCCAGCAGCCCTAGACAGGGGGCCACAGATACGCAGTATTTT. Amino acid sequence: CASSPRQGATDTQYF.

This rearrangement joins TRBV2 to TRBJ2-7; tentatively, D is TRBD2 (5 bases). This CDR3 has 16 residues. Per the germline V gene, CDR1 is SNHLY and CDR2 is FYNNEI. Trimming removed 1 base from V and 0 bases from J, with 13 bases in between. CDR3 protein: CASSEGNSANSYEQYF. CDR3 coding DNA: TGTGCCAGCAGTGAAGGAAATAGCGCAAACTCCTACGAGCAGTACTTC.

This chain links TRBV5-1 with TRBJ1-1; 8 nucleotides align to TRBD1. Germline loops: CDR1 SGHRS, CDR2 YFSETQ. The CDR3 has 17 amino acids. V shed 3 bases, J shed 0 bases, and the junction held 10 bases outside the gene matches. The CDR3 here is CASSSRQGKYLNTEAFF. The DNA of the CDR3 is TGCGCCAGCAGCTCAAGACAGGGGAAGTATTTGAACACTGAAGCTTTCTTT.

The chain is built from TRBV4-1 and TRBJ2-3; 12 nucleotides match TRBD2. J gave up 5 bases and V 2 bases, and 5 bases lay outside the gene matches. Per the germline V gene, CDR1 is MGHRA and CDR2 is YSYEKL. The CDR3 spans 16 residues. The CDR3 DNA reads as TGCGCCAGCAGCCAAAACCCGGGACTAGCGGGAGATACGCAGTATTTT. Translation gives CASSQNPGLAGDTQYF.

The chain carries TRBV18 and TRBJ2-4; TRBD1 might be the D (6 bases). The germline V and J ends were trimmed by 3 bases and 8 bases, with 8 bases remaining between them. CDR3 size: 12 residues. In germline, CDR1 is KGHSH, CDR2 LQKENI. DNA for the CDR3: TGTGCCAGCTCACCCTACAGGGACATTCAGTACTTC. As protein: CASSPYRDIQYF.

The chain combines TRBV19 with TRBJ1-5, with TRBD1 matching 9 bases. The CDR3 spans 15 residues. CDR1 LNHDA and CDR2 SQIVND come from the germline V gene (reference sequence). The J segment lost 0 bases and the V segment lost 7 bases, leaving 4 bases of the junction unmatched. The CDR3 nucleotides read TGTGCCAGTAACCCACAGGGGGCTAGCAATCAGCCCCAGCATTTT. Translated, it gives CASNPQGASNQPQHF.

The chain combines TRBV5-4 with TRBJ1-6; the D is unclear. The CDR3 spans 15 residues. Germline assignment: CDR1 SGHNT and CDR2 YYREEE (reference sequence). V was shortened by 0 bases and J by 7 bases, with 11 bases between the two germline ends. The CDR3 loop is CASSLARDRNSPLHF. The CDR3 DNA reads TGTGCCAGCAGCTTGGCTAGAGACCGAAATTCACCCCTCCACTTT.